This T cell receptor (beta chain) came from a study of blood T cell repertoires in COVID-19. The wider study: Sources were T cells, B-cell-depleted T cells, or PBMCs; the material itself was cDNA or gDNA.

V lost 6 bases and J 7 bases, leaving 24 bases between the germline ends. Germline values: CDR1 MDHEN, CDR2 SYDVKM. The CDR3 covers 16 residues. Measured with immunoSEQ multiplex PCR; TCRdb has only the in-frame clones, and not every one. This sample carries 90,000 or so clones, over 80% of them seen once, and the ten largest clones take around 10%. This chain uses TRBV28 with TRBJ1-2, with D possibly being TRBD1 (6 bases). This TCR was recovered from a human donor in a cohort sampled during active COVID-19. Sample: peripheral blood. The CDR3 is CASRPIPADSQSGYTF. In DNA, the CDR3 is TGTGCCAGCAGGCCAATACCGGCGGACAGTCAAAGTGGCTACACCTTC.